Below, 21 T cell receptor beta chains from the same sample are listed, as sequenced in a study of CD8 T cells in Susac syndrome. Reverse transcription used roughly 0.45 to 1 ug RNA and random hexamers. MiXCR was run by TCRdb on the immunoSEQ multiplex PCR reads, yielding one entry per CDR3 protein. The data show about 300,000 distinct CDR3 sequences, about 90% seen once. The sequenced sample was CD4+ T cells from PBMCs. The receptors shown here come from a human donor with multiple sclerosis.

The V and J genes are TRBV12-3 or TRBV12-4 and TRBJ1-2; D is possibly TRBD1 (6 bases). V was pared by 4 bases and J by 5 bases, with 14 bases between. The CDR3 has 14 residues. Here the CDR3 DNA reads TGTGCCAGCAGTTACGGCCAGGGGAGTTATGGCTACACCTTC. Residues: CASSYGQGSYGYTF.

V is TRBV7-8 and J is TRBJ1-4; D is unresolved. The CDR3 runs to 15 residues. CDR1 and CDR2 (germline): SGHVS, FQNEAQ. V was pared by 1 base and J by 7 bases, with 13 bases between. CDR3 nucleotides: TGTGCCAGCAGCTTAGGCCTCGCCTCCGGTGAAAAACTGTTTTTT. The encoded protein is CASSLGLASGEKLFF.

Here the CDR3 DNA reads TGTGCCTGGAGCGCACAGGGGGCGGGTGAGCAGTACTTC. Amino acids: CAWSAQGAGEQYF. The V and J genes are TRBV30 and TRBJ2-7, with TRBD1 matching 9 bases. J gave up 7 bases and V 3 bases, and 7 bases lay outside the gene matches. This CDR3 is built from 13 residues. From germline, CDR1 is GTSNPN and CDR2 SVGIG (reference sequence).

This clonotype has a single count. The chain joins TRBV12-3 or TRBV12-4 to TRBJ2-1; 8 bases are a match to TRBD2. V was clipped by 6 bases and J by 2 bases; unmatched bases: 6. CDR3 length: 15 amino acids. The CDR3 here is CASRSREGAYNEQFF. The CDR3 region has the DNA TGTGCCAGCAGATCCCGGGAGGGGGCCTACAATGAGCAGTTCTTC.

In its sample, this clonotype was seen once. The gene calls are TRBV5-4 and TRBJ2-1, with 8 bases identical to TRBD1. The V segment lost 0 bases and the J segment 2 bases; nucleotides outside the gene matches: 4. CDR1 and CDR2 (germline): SGHNT, YYREEE (reference sequence). CDR3 size: 16 residues. The CDR3 DNA reads as TGTGCCAGCAGCTTGGGCCAGGGGGCCACCTACAATGAGCAGTTCTTC. Its protein is CASSLGQGATYNEQFF.

The gene calls are TRBV2 and TRBJ2-1, with 9 bases fitting TRBD2. The germline V gene has CDR1 SNHLY and CDR2 FYNNEI. The CDR3 consists of 13 residues. J was trimmed by 8 bases and V by 8 bases; bases with no gene match: 7. The CDR3 coding sequence is TGTGCCAGCGGGACTAGCCTTTCCGATGAGCAGTTCTTC. Translation gives CASGTSLSDEQFF.

The chain links TRBV18 to TRBJ1-5; 7 bases are a match to TRBD1. Losses at the gene ends were 2 bases for V and 7 bases for J; bases not matched to a gene: 5. CDR3 length: 14 amino acids. Germline CDR1 and CDR2: KGHSH and LQKENI. The CDR3 region has the DNA TGTGCCAGCTCACCAGACAGGGTAGGGCAGCCCCAGCATTTT. It codes for CASSPDRVGQPQHF.

The chain recombines TRBV25-1 with TRBJ1-1; possibly TRBD1 for D (5 bases). The CDR3 contains 14 residues. Trimming took 3 bases from V and 1 from J, leaving 9 bases between them. The germline V gene encodes CDR1 MGHDK and CDR2 SYGVNS. In DNA form, the CDR3 reads TGTGCCAGCAGTGATTGGGGCCGGAACACTGAAGCTTTCTTT. It translates to CASSDWGRNTEAFF.

This clonotype was counted only a few times. The rearrangement joins TRBV7-2 to TRBJ2-2; TRBD2 agrees at 7 bases. Per the germline V gene, CDR1 is SGHTA and CDR2 is FQGNSA. Trimming at V came to 3 bases and at J to 1 base, leaving 2 bases not matched to a gene. The CDR3 loop spans 15 amino acids. Written as DNA, the CDR3 is TGTGCCAGCAGCTTCCAGCGGGGGAACACCGGGGAGCTGTTTTTT. The encoded protein is CASSFQRGNTGELFF.

The chain couples TRBV7-2 to TRBJ1-5; D uncertain. V was trimmed by 8 bases and J by 5 bases, leaving 13 bases between them. This CDR3 contains 13 residues. Per the germline V gene, CDR1 is SGHTA and CDR2 is FQGNSA. The CDR3: CASAEAGYQPQHF. In DNA form, the CDR3 reads TGTGCCAGCGCGGAAGCGGGGTATCAGCCCCAGCATTTT.

This chain joins TRBV30 and TRBJ1-1; TRBD1 might be the D (5 bases). The CDR3 is 14 residues long. Trimming cost V 2 bases and J 3 bases, with 13 bases left between them. The V gene's germline CDR1 is GTSNPN and CDR2 SVGIG (reference sequence). The CDR3 region has the DNA TGTGCCTGGAGTCCCCAGGGCGGTTACACTGAAGCTTTCTTT. Protein sequence: CAWSPQGGYTEAFF.

V is TRBV7-2 and J is TRBJ2-1; 8 positions match TRBD2. Germline lookup yields CDR1 SGHTA and CDR2 FQGNSA. The CDR3 length is 12 residues. The V gene end was trimmed by 1 base and the J gene end by 10 bases; junction bases not matched to a gene: 0. CDR3 amino acids: CASSLGLAEQFF. CDR3 nucleotide sequence: TGTGCCAGCAGCTTAGGACTAGCGGAGCAGTTCTTC.

J is TRBJ1-5 and V is TRBV29-1; tentative D call: TRBD1 (5 bases). This CDR3 is 13 amino acids long. Germline CDR1 reads SQVTM; CDR2 reads ANQGSEA. V lost 4 bases to trimming and J lost 7 bases, with 14 bases between them. Written as DNA, the CDR3 is TGCAGCGTTGTAGGAGGGGTCGGGCAGCCCCAGCATTTT. It encodes CSVVGGVGQPQHF.

This chain uses TRBV20-1 with TRBJ2-3, with TRBD2 matching over 8 bases. The length of the CDR3 is 14 residues. V was clipped by 6 bases and J by 4 bases; unmatched bases: 9. The germline gives CDR1 DFQATT, CDR2 SNEGSKA (reference sequence). The CDR3 DNA reads TGCAGTGCCCTCCGGGCGGGAGGCCCAGATACGCAGTATTTT. Protein: CSALRAGGPDTQYF.

A word on this clonotype: At one end, the junction sequence differs from germline, possibly due to a read error. The V call is TRBV7-7, the J call TRBJ2-3; 7 nucleotides align to TRBD2. This CDR3 has 16 residues. Germline V gives CDR1 SSHAT, CDR2 FNYEAQ (reference sequence). CDR3 in amino acids: CASSSLGGSATDTQYF. DNA for the CDR3: TGTGCTAGCAGCTCCCTAGGCGGGAGCGCCACAGATACGCAGTATTTT.

The gene calls are TRBV20-1 and TRBJ2-5; TRBD1 or TRBD2 may be the D gene (5 bases each). The CDR3 has 12 amino acids. V lost 6 bases to trimming and J lost 7 bases, with 15 bases between them. Germline V gene sequence: CDR1 DFQATT, CDR2 SNEGSKA (reference sequence). Written as DNA, the CDR3 is TGCAGTGCGGTCGGGACCCAGGGGACCCAGTACTTC. Its protein product is CSAVGTQGTQYF.

This chain links TRBV20-1 with TRBJ1-2, with unresolved D. The CDR3 covers 15 residues. Germline-derived CDR1 and CDR2 are DFQATT and SNEGSKA (reference sequence). Trimming removed 6 bases from V and 3 bases from J, with 20 bases in between. The CDR3 is CSASKFPRVDYGYTF. For the CDR3, the DNA is TGCAGTGCCTCTAAATTCCCCCGGGTCGACTATGGCTACACCTTC.

This chain uses TRBV5-1 with TRBJ1-1, with 8 bases that match TRBD1. V lost 1 base, J lost 1 base, and 21 bases stayed unmatched. Germline V gene data show CDR1 as SGHRS and CDR2 as YFSETQ. The CDR3 loop spans 21 amino acids. The CDR3 nucleotides read TGCGCCAGCAGCTTGAGGGTCAGGGGGCGCGGCGCGGGACTAGGGAACACTGAAGCTTTCTTT. It is translated as CASSLRVRGRGAGLGNTEAFF.

This rearrangement joins TRBV7-9 to TRBJ2-7, with TRBD1 identical over 10 bases. CDR1 and CDR2 from the germline V gene are SEHNR and FQNEAQ (reference sequence). The CDR3 has 14 amino acids. With V trimmed by 3 bases and J by 11 bases, 10 bases remained unmatched. Here the CDR3 DNA reads TGTGCCAGCAGCTTGCGGACAGGGGGTGATGTGGAGTACTTC. The encoded protein is CASSLRTGGDVEYF.

The rearrangement joins TRBV6-2 or TRBV6-3 to TRBJ2-3; D ambiguous. Germline values: CDR1 MNHEY, CDR2 SVGEGT. The germline V and J ends were trimmed by 7 bases and 2 bases, with 10 bases remaining between them. The CDR3 extends over 13 amino acids. The CDR3 nucleotides read TGTGCCAGCAAACCGTCAGTCACAGATACGCAGTATTTT. It encodes CASKPSVTDTQYF.

The chain is built from TRBV9 and TRBJ2-1; possible D gene TRBD1, 6 bases. V was cut by 2 bases and J by 0 bases, with 12 bases left in between. The CDR3 spans 16 residues. The germline CDR1 and CDR2 sequences are SGDLS and YYNGEE. The CDR3 DNA reads as TGTGCCAGCAGCGTCATGACAGGAAGCTCCTACAATGAGCAGTTCTTC. Its translation is CASSVMTGSSYNEQFF.